These 2 T cell receptor beta chains share one sample of origin, sequenced in a study of T cells after yellow fever vaccination. TCRdb reprocessed the 5' RACE reads via MiXCR and lists one record per CDR3 protein. The table records 620,000 or so distinct CDR3 sequences, roughly a sixth of them present only once. Specimen: PBMCs, collected 4 to 6 days after the first yellow fever vaccination. The receptors were sampled from a man between 18 and 35 years old who received the YFV17D yellow fever vaccine.

This rearrangement joins TRBV11-2 to TRBJ2-1; 8 bases match TRBD2. Germline V lookup: CDR1 SGHAT, CDR2 FQNNGV. This CDR3 region has 17 residues. V shed 1 base, J shed 2 bases, and the junction held 7 bases outside the gene matches. The CDR3 bases are TGTGCCAGCAGCTTAGGGGCTAGCGGGTTGACCTACAATGAGCAGTTCTTC. This translates into CASSLGASGLTYNEQFF. Complete variable domain (other parts from reference TRBV11-2 and TRBJ2-1): EAGVAQSPRYKIIEKRQSVAFWCNPISGHATLYWYQQILGQGPKLLIQFQNNGVVDDSQLPKDRFSAERLKGVDSTLKIQPAKLEDSAVYLCASSLGASGLTYNEQFFGPGTRLTVL.

This clonotype was observed a few times. This chain connects TRBV7-2 to TRBJ2-4; the D gene is possibly TRBD2 (5 bases). V was clipped by 5 bases and J by 8 bases, with 16 bases between them. Germline CDR1 reads SGHTA; CDR2 reads FQGNSA. The CDR3 is 14 residues long. The CDR3 loop reads CASSPSRGWDIQYF. As DNA, the CDR3 is TGTGCCAGCAGCCCTAGTCGGGGTTGGGACATTCAGTACTTC. Drawing the rest from reference TRBV7-2 and TRBJ2-4, the complete variable domain is GAGVSQSPSNKVTEKGKDVELRCDPISGHTALYWYRQSLGQGLEFLIYFQGNSAPDKSGLPSDRFSAERTGGSVSTLTIQRTQQEDSAVYLCASSPSRGWDIQYFGAGTRLSVL.